A selection of T cell receptor beta chains follows, all from one sample in a study of blood T cell repertoires in COVID-19. TCRdb's copy holds only in-frame clones and misses some; the assay was immunoSEQ multiplex PCR. The sample lists about 220,000 clones, around 82% occurring once. The sequenced sample consisted of peripheral blood. The receptors come from a woman aged 60-75 years with acute or convalescent COVID-19. Both conserved end residues are part of each CDR3. D genes are given only for firm matches. The size field is filled for only some rows; it gives once, few, many or a size class.

TRBV6-5,.,TRBJ2-1,TRBD2,TGTGCCAGCACCGTACTAGCGGGGGGCCGCAATGAGCAGTTCTTC,CASTVLAGGRNEQFF
TRBV5-1,few,TRBJ1-2,TRBD1,TGCGCCAGCAGCTCTCACCTCGGACAGGGGGCTGGCTACACCTTC,CASSSHLGQGAGYTF
TRBV18,.,TRBJ1-2,.,TGTGCCAGCTCACCACCGGGGGCAGGCTATGGCTACACCTTC,CASSPPGAGYGYTF
TRBV10-3,.,TRBJ2-1,.,TGTGCCATCAGTGATTCGGGGGCCTACAATGAGCAGTTCTTC,CAISDSGAYNEQFF
TRBV13,.,TRBJ1-3,.,TGTGCCAGCATGGACACGCACTCTGGAAACACCATATATTTT,CASMDTHSGNTIYF
TRBV18,.,TRBJ1-4,.,TGTGCCAGCTCACCTGCGAAGTCGGGGGATAATGAAAAACTGTTTTTT,CASSPAKSGDNEKLFF
TRBV19,.,TRBJ2-5,TRBD2,TGTGCCAGTAGTATGGGTGCTAGCGGGGGGGCCGTTAAGACCCAGTACTTC,CASSMGASGGAVKTQYF
TRBV29-1,.,TRBJ1-5,TRBD1,TGCAGCGTTCAGTTGACAGGGAATCAGCCCCAGCATTTT,CSVQLTGNQPQHF
TRBV7-9,once,TRBJ1-2,.,TGTGCCAGCAGCTTAGAATATATCGACTATGGCTACACCTTC,CASSLEYIDYGYTF
TRBV24-1,.,TRBJ2-1,TRBD2,TGTGCCACCAGTGACGAGGTTTGGGGGGGCTACAATGAGCAGTTCTTC,CATSDEVWGGYNEQFF
TRBV6-6,.,TRBJ2-3,.,TGTGCCAGCAGTATACACACAGGGTTAGGCACAGATACGCAGTATTTT,CASSIHTGLGTDTQYF
TRBV19,once,TRBJ2-3,TRBD1,TGTGCCAGTAGTATAGATCGACAGGGGTGGAATACGCAGTATTTT,CASSIDRQGWNTQYF
TRBV2,.,TRBJ1-4,TRBD1,TGTGCCAGCAGTTTACAGGGGCAGACTAATGAAAAACTGTTTTTT,CASSLQGQTNEKLFF
TRBV7-2,.,TRBJ1-4,.,TGTGCCAGCAGCCCGTACGACAGCAGCTATGAAAAACTGTTTTTT,CASSPYDSSYEKLFF
TRBV7-2,.,TRBJ1-3,.,TGTGCCAGCAGCTTAGCTCCTGCAGGAGGAGGAAACACCATATATTTT,CASSLAPAGGGNTIYF
TRBV4-3,.,TRBJ2-1,TRBD1,TGCGCCAGCAGCCAGCTGACAGGGTCCTACAATGAGCAGTTCTTC,CASSQLTGSYNEQFF
TRBV14,.,TRBJ2-7,.,TGTGCCAGCAGCCAAGTGGTCGCCAGGGTCTACGAGCAGTACTTC,CASSQVVARVYEQYF
TRBV12-3/TRBV12-4,few,TRBJ1-1,.,TGTGCCAGCAGTTTCCCGGGCACTGAAGCTTTCTTT,CASSFPGTEAFF
TRBV30,.,TRBJ1-5,TRBD1,TGTGCCTGGAGTGCCCCGGGACAGGGGGTACGTCAGCCCCAGCATTTT,CAWSAPGQGVRQPQHF
TRBV18,.,TRBJ2-1,TRBD2,TGTGCCAGCTCCCGGGACTACTATGAGCAGTTCTTC,CASSRDYYEQFF
TRBV6-6,.,TRBJ1-1,.,TGTGCCAGCAGTATACAGGCCGTGAACACTGAAGCTTTCTTT,CASSIQAVNTEAFF
TRBV7-2,.,TRBJ2-1,TRBD2,TGTGCCAGCAGCACCGCGGGGGGGAACTACAATGAGCAGTTCTTC,CASSTAGGNYNEQFF
TRBV6-5,.,TRBJ2-5,TRBD1,TGTGCCAGCAGTAAAAAGACAGGGGGGGAGACCCAGTACTTC,CASSKKTGGETQYF
TRBV3-1/TRBV3-2,.,TRBJ2-1,TRBD2,TGTGCCAGCAGCCAAGGAGCCGGGACTAGGGGCGAAAATGAGCAGTTCTTC,CASSQGAGTRGENEQFF
TRBV6-5,.,TRBJ2-7,.,TGTGCCAGCAGTTTCCCGGGAACCCGGTGGGGATACGAGCAGTACTTC,CASSFPGTRWGYEQYF
TRBV30,.,TRBJ1-1,.,TGTGCCTGGACGGTAGGAGGGACTGAAGCTTTCTTT,CAWTVGGTEAFF